Presented here are 28 T cell receptor delta chains from one specimen sequenced in a study of gamma-delta T cells after stem cell transplantation. TCRdb repeated clone calling on the RT-PCR reads with CATT. Here the sample spans around 16,000 delta-chain clones, 9% to 9.5% being singletons. The sample consisted of gamma-delta T cells. The receptors derive from a human donor. It is not recorded whose cells these are; they may come from a transplant donor.

In its sample, this clone was seen once. The chain employs TRDV1 and TRDJ1; the D gene could be TRDD2 or TRDD3 (5 bases each). This CDR3 contains 18 residues. Germline V gene data show CDR1 as TSWWSYY and CDR2 as QGS. Deletions cut 4 bases from V and 11 bases from J, with 32 bases between. CDR3 sequence (DNA): TGTGCTCTTGGGGCAGGCGCCCTACTCTTGGGGTGGAGCGATCACCTCATCTTT. Its translation: CALGAGALLLGWSDHLIF.

Ten or more counts support this clone. One end of the junction fails to match germline, which may point to a read error. The sample carries other DNA sequences with the same CDR3. The chain employs TRDV2 and TRDJ1, with TRDD3 matching 11 bases. The CDR3 has 15 residues. Germline V CDR1 and CDR2: GEAIGNYY, EKD. CDR3 nucleotides: TGTGCCTGTGACACCGTCCTGGGGGATACCGATAACCTCATCTTT. This translates into CACDTVLGDTDNLIF.

On this clone: Translating this DNA gives a protein that differs at residues 8 and 11 from the TCRdb one, which belongs to a much larger clone; a read error is likely, and the protein shown is this translation. The CDR3 sequence is CACDTKLVDPMTDKLIF. The CDR3 DNA sequence: TGTGCCTGTGACACGAAACTGGTGGATCCCATGACCGATAAACTCATCTTT. The chain recombines TRDV2 with TRDJ1; the D gene is possibly TRDD3 (5 bases). CDR1 is GEAIGNYY and CDR2 is EKD in the germline V gene. Deletions cut 1 base from V and 2 bases from J, with 19 bases between. This CDR3 contains 17 residues.

In this sample, this clone is medium-sized. Other DNA sequences in this sample translate to the same CDR3. The rearrangement links TRDV1 to TRDJ1, with D perhaps given as TRDD2 or TRDD3 (5 bases each). Per the germline V gene, CDR1 is TSWWSYY and CDR2 is QGS. V was pared by 1 base and J by 0 bases, with 30 bases between. The CDR3 has 22 residues. The chain's CDR3 is CALGEPLFPLRDSSPYTDKLIF. In DNA, the CDR3 is TGTGCTCTTGGGGAACCCCTTTTTCCCCTCCGGGATTCCTCCCCGTACACCGATAAACTCATCTTT.

Worth noting for this clone: The protein held in TCRdb is that of a much larger clone and does not match this DNA's translation at residue 4, likely because of a read error; the protein shown is translated from the DNA. The chain has TRDV2 and TRDJ1; 9 nucleotides line up with TRDD3. CDR1 and CDR2 from the germline V gene are GEAIGNYY and EKD. This CDR3 comprises 17 residues. The CDR3 loop reads CACGTLWGIPYTDKLIF. CDR3 nucleotides: TGTGCCTGTGGCACCCTCTGGGGGATCCCGTACACCGATAAACTCATCTTT.

This clone was observed many times. This may be a read error, as it is one base from a much larger clone. V gene TRDV2 combines with J gene TRDJ1, with 7 positions matching TRDD3. Trimming cost V 0 bases and J 4 bases; bases outside gene matches: 22. The germline V gene encodes CDR1 GEAIGNYY and CDR2 EKD. The CDR3 extends over 20 amino acids. The CDR3, as DNA: TGTGCCTGTGACACCGTTACTTCCAACTGGGGATCGGAAAATGGCGATAAACTCATCTTT. This encodes CACDTVTSNWGSENGDKLIF.

Only a few counts were recorded for this clone. The protein recorded in TCRdb matches a much larger clone and deviates from this DNA's translation at residue 8, suggesting a read error; the protein here is obtained by translating the DNA. Other DNA sequences within the sample encode an identical CDR3. This sequence joins TRDV2 and TRDJ1, with 10 bases fitting TRDD3. The CDR3 length is 20 residues. Germline V gene data show CDR1 as GEAIGNYY and CDR2 as EKD. V trimming: 0 bases; J trimming: 4 bases; junction bases outside the gene matches: 19. The DNA of the CDR3 is TGTGCCTGTGACACCGTTTACCACCTCGTGGGGGATACAACTGGCGATAAACTCATCTTT. It yields the protein CACDTVYHLVGDTTGDKLIF.

This clone came up a few times. One junction end disagrees with the germline gene, perhaps due to a read error. Other DNA variants within this sample encode the same CDR3. V is TRDV2 and J is TRDJ3; 8 positions agree with TRDD3. Germline CDR1 reads GEAIGNYY; CDR2 reads EKD. The CDR3 runs 20 residues. This chain's CDR3 is CACDLMVGDSSSWDTRQMFF. The CDR3 nucleotides read TGTGCCTGTGACTTGATGGTGGGGGATTCAAGCTCCTGGGACACCCGCCAGATGTTTTTC.

With regard to this clone: TCRdb has a much larger clone's protein, which differs at residue 4 from the translation of this DNA, likely because of a read error; what is shown is the protein translated from the DNA. The chain has TRDV2 and TRDJ1, with TRDD3 identical over 13 bases. The germline V gene has CDR1 GEAIGNYY and CDR2 EKD. V shed 6 bases and J 1 base; nucleotides not matched to a gene: 13. The CDR3 is made up of 18 amino acids. Written as DNA, the CDR3 is TGTGCCTGTAACTCATTACTGGGGGATACGCGTGTCACCGATAAACTCATCTTT. It specifies CACNSLLGDTRVTDKLIF.

As concerns this clone: TCRdb shows a much larger clone's protein in place of this DNA's translation, and the two differ at residue 8, likely through a read error; the protein shown is translated from the DNA. This sequence joins TRDV2 and TRDJ3; D possibly corresponds to TRDD3 (6 bases). The CDR3 contains 21 residues. The V end lost 3 bases, the J end lost 0 bases, and 23 bases lay between the germline ends. CDR1 is GEAIGNYY, CDR2 EKD, per germline. CDR3 DNA: TGTGCCTGTGACTCCGGAGGGCCGGGGGAAACAAGCTCCTGGGACACCCGACAGATGTTTTTC. Protein: CACDSGGPGETSSWDTRQMFF.

This clone has just a few counts. TCRdb records a much larger clone's protein for this DNA, with a difference at residue 20 that likely arises from a read error; the protein given is the translation of the DNA. The chain has TRDV1 and TRDJ2; 9 bases are shared with TRDD3. The germline V gene has CDR1 TSWWSYY and CDR2 QGS. CDR3 length equals 23 residues. CDR3 sequence reads: CALGKGILLKYGGILDLTARLFF. The CDR3 bases are TGTGCTCTTGGGAAGGGGATCCTACTGAAATACGGGGGGATACTGGACTTGACAGCACGACTCTTCTTT.

This clone was counted between two and nine times. A far larger clone is off by one base, so a read error is likely. Distinct nucleotide sequences in the sample also encode this CDR3. This chain links TRDV2 with TRDJ3, with 13 bases matching TRDD3. CDR3 length: 21 amino acids. Germline V gene sequence: CDR1 GEAIGNYY, CDR2 EKD. As DNA, the CDR3 is TGTGCCTGTGACACCGTACTGGGGGATACGCGGGGATCCTGGGATACCCGACAGATGTTTTTC. Amino acid sequence: CACDTVLGDTRGSWDTRQMFF.

There are a few counts of this clone. The protein TCRdb gives is from a much larger clone and does not agree with this DNA's translation at residue 5, likely a read error; the protein shown here comes from the DNA. The chain carries TRAV29/DV5 and TRDJ1; TRDD3 aligns across 10 bases. The germline V gene has CDR1 NSMFDY and CDR2 ISSIKDK. The J segment lost 0 bases and the V segment lost 1 base, leaving 15 bases of the junction unmatched. This CDR3 comprises 19 residues. The chain's CDR3 is CAASSIVLGDGRYTDKLIF. The CDR3 nucleotides read TGTGCAGCAAGCTCGATCGTACTGGGGGATGGGAGGTACACCGATAAACTCATCTTT.

A few counts support this clone. It differs at one base from a far larger clone, so likely a read error. The same CDR3 can be traced to other DNA sequences in this sample. The chain uses TRDV2 and TRDJ1; 13 positions match TRDD3. This CDR3 region has 20 residues. The trim removed 3 bases at V and 10 bases at J, leaving 25 bases unmatched. CDR1 and CDR2 from the germline V gene are GEAIGNYY and EKD. The CDR3 loop is CACDRLGDTRHTSGLGGLIF. As DNA, the CDR3 is TGTGCCTGTGACCGACTGGGGGATACGAGACACACCTCGGGTTTAGGCGGACTCATCTTT.

This clone was counted only a few times. The protein TCRdb gives is from a much larger clone and does not agree with this DNA's translation at residue 9, likely a read error; the protein shown here comes from the DNA. This rearrangement joins TRDV2 to TRDJ1; the match to TRDD3 covers 7 bases. From germline, CDR1 is GEAIGNYY and CDR2 EKD. After removal of 1 base from V and 0 bases from J, the junction contained 16 bases not matched to a gene. The CDR3 contains 19 residues. CDR3 sequence (DNA): TGTGCCTGTGACACAAGAACTGGGGCAGGTCCATCGTACACCGATAAACTCATCTTT. This encodes CACDTRTGAGPSYTDKLIF.

Remarks on this clone: A read error is likely here: a far larger clone is one base away. This sample includes further DNA sequences coding for the same CDR3. This chain links TRDV2 with TRDJ1; D unclear. Trimming stripped 2 bases from V and 0 bases from J, with 12 bases between. Germline V CDR1 and CDR2: GEAIGNYY, EKD. This CDR3 is 15 amino acids long. The CDR3 bases are TGTGCCTGTGACAGAGTGTCGGGTCACACCGATAAACTCATCTTT. The encoded protein is CACDRVSGHTDKLIF.

Comments on this clone: The protein TCRdb gives is from a much larger clone and does not agree with this DNA's translation at residue 12, likely a read error; the protein shown here comes from the DNA. In DNA, the CDR3 is TGTGCCTGTGACACTTGGGTCGGACGGGGGGACCAGGATAAACTCATCTTT. It is translated as CACDTWVGRGDQDKLIF. The chain is built from TRDV2 and TRDJ1, with D perhaps matching TRDD3 (6 bases). Germline values: CDR1 GEAIGNYY, CDR2 EKD. The CDR3 runs to 17 residues. V was cut by 1 base and J by 5 bases, with 22 bases left in between.

In the case of this clone: This DNA's translation and the protein TCRdb lists, from a much larger clone, do not match at residue 8, likely due to a read error; the protein shown is translated from the DNA. This chain joins TRDV2 and TRDJ2; a possible D gene is TRDD3 (5 bases). Looked up from germline, CDR1 is GEAIGNYY and CDR2 is EKD. Trimming cost V 0 bases and J 3 bases, with 13 bases left between them. CDR3 length: 16 amino acids. Here the CDR3 reads CACDTVGNPLTAQLFF. The CDR3, as DNA: TGTGCCTGTGACACCGTGGGGAACCCCCTGACAGCACAACTCTTCTTT.

This clone came up a few times. Written as DNA, the CDR3 is TGTGCCTGTGACCGACTGGGGGATACGAGGCACACCTCGGGTGGAGGACGACTCATCTTT. It yields the protein CACDRLGDTRHTSGGGRLIF. V and J are TRDV2 and TRDJ1, with 13 bases fitting TRDD3. This CDR3 spans 20 amino acids. CDR1 and CDR2 (germline): GEAIGNYY, EKD. V dropped 3 bases and J dropped 10; count of bases not matched to a gene: 25.

This clone was recorded at least ten times. A read error may explain this, as a much larger clone is one base away. This rearrangement joins TRDV2 to TRDJ1; 9 bases are a match to TRDD3. The CDR3 sequence is 15 residues long. Per the germline V gene, CDR1 is GEAIGNYY and CDR2 is EKD. With 0 bases clipped from V and 2 bases from J, the junction kept 3 bases outside the gene matches. As DNA, the CDR3 is TGTGCCTGTGACACCGAACTGGGGGAGACCGATAAACTCATCTTT. This codes for CACDTELGETDKLIF.

This clone was counted only a few times. A far more abundant clone sits one base away, making this likely a read error. The sample holds other DNA sequences that translate to the same CDR3. This chain uses TRDV2 with TRDJ1, with 8 bases fitting TRDD3. Germline V gene sequence: CDR1 GEAIGNYY, CDR2 EKD. This CDR3 has 17 amino acids. V gave up 1 base and J gave up 5 bases; unmatched junction bases: 14. This CDR3 reads CACDTLGGLGDKDKLIF. CDR3 sequence (DNA): TGTGCCTGTGACACTTTGGGCGGGCTGGGGGACAAGGATAAACTCATCTTT.

Regarding this clone: TCRdb's protein for this DNA is that of a much larger clone and differs from the translation at residue 4, likely a read error; the protein shown is the DNA translation. This rearrangement joins TRDV2 to TRDJ1; tentatively, D is TRDD3 (6 bases). Germline loops: CDR1 GEAIGNYY, CDR2 EKD. This CDR3 has 15 residues. The CDR3 region is CACVTGRGETDKLIF. The DNA of the CDR3 is TGTGCCTGTGTCACCGGACGGGGGGAGACCGATAAACTCATCTTT.

The sample holds many counts of this clone. The translation of this DNA and the TCRdb protein of a much larger clone differ at residue 6, probably owing to a read error; the protein shown here is translated from the DNA. Other DNA variants within this sample encode the same CDR3. The rearrangement links TRDV2 to TRDJ1; tentatively, D is TRDD3 (5 bases). V was shortened by 3 bases and J by 0 bases, with 13 bases between the two germline ends. This CDR3 region has 15 residues. Germline V gene lookup returns CDR1 GEAIGNYY and CDR2 EKD. CDR3 region: CACDVRGAHTDKLIF. The CDR3 DNA sequence: TGTGCCTGTGACGTACGGGGGGCCCACACCGATAAACTCATCTTT.

This clone was observed a few times. This likely came from a read error, as a far larger clone is one base away. Other DNA sequences in the same sample also yield this CDR3. The V gene is TRDV2, the J gene TRDJ1; 10 nucleotides align to TRDD3. CDR3 size: 22 residues. Per germline, CDR1 GEAIGNYY and CDR2 EKD. This CDR3 is CACDPVRTGGSELDYNTDKLIF. The CDR3, as DNA: TGTGCCTGTGACCCGGTTCGTACTGGGGGATCTGAACTCGACTATAACACTGATAAACTCATCTTT.

In the case of this clone: TCRdb attributes to this sequence the protein of a much larger clone, which differs from the DNA translation at residue 4; a read error is likely, and the protein displayed is translated from the DNA. The J gene is TRDJ2, the V gene TRDV2, with 9 bases aligning to TRDD3. The V gene end was trimmed by 5 bases and the J gene end by 0 bases; junction bases not matched to a gene: 21. Germline V gene data show CDR1 as GEAIGNYY and CDR2 as EKD. This CDR3 contains 21 residues. The DNA of the CDR3 is TGTGCCTGTGGCCCGGTGCGGATCTTGGGGGATAGGGGAGCTTTGACAGCACAACTCTTCTTT. This translates into CACGPVRILGDRGALTAQLFF.

This clone was seen repeatedly, ten times or more. Given a far larger clone just one base away, this is likely a sequencing read error. The chain recombines TRDV1 with TRDJ2, with 9 nucleotides matching TRDD3. The CDR3 sequence is 23 residues long. V gave up 3 bases and J gave up 2 bases; unmatched junction bases: 25. Germline CDR1 TSWWSYY, CDR2 QGS. Written as DNA, the CDR3 is TGTGCTCTTGGGGAGGGGATCCTACTGAAATACGGGGGGATACTGGACTTGACAGCACAACTCTTCTTT. It codes for CALGEGILLKYGGILDLTAQLFF.

At least ten counts were recorded for this clone. TCRdb attributes to this sequence the protein of a much larger clone, which differs from the DNA translation at residue 11; a read error is likely, and the protein displayed is translated from the DNA. Other DNA sequences in this sample translate to the same CDR3. The chain is built from TRDV2 and TRDJ1; TRDD3 matches at 10 bases. The V gene's germline CDR1 is GEAIGNYY and CDR2 EKD. With 3 bases clipped from V and 0 bases from J, the junction kept 9 bases outside the gene matches. This CDR3 has 17 residues. CDR3 loop: CACDRLGDALHTDKLIF. The CDR3 DNA sequence: TGTGCCTGTGACCGACTGGGGGATGCGCTGCACACCGATAAACTCATCTTT.

This clone appeared a single time. The junction shows a germline mismatch at one end, possibly a read error. The chain has TRDV2 and TRDJ1, with a possible D match to TRDD2 (6 bases). Germline V lookup: CDR1 GEAIGNYY, CDR2 EKD. The CDR3 is made up of 21 amino acids. DNA of the CDR3: TGTGCCTGTGACACTCCCCTCTTTTCCCTTCTTCCTGGTCTCTACACCGTTAAACTCATCTTT. Translating it yields CACDTPLFSLLPGLYTVKLIF.